The source of this T cell receptor beta chain is a study of graft-versus-host responses after intestinal transplantation (dated by TCRdb to the early 2020s). Background for the entire study: Recipients received multivisceral, liver-intestinal, or isolated intestinal transplants. All recipients received anti-thymocyte globulin induction followed by maintenance tacrolimus and steroids for roughly 3 years. Bulk TCR-beta CDR3 sequencing was used to track graft-versus-host and host-versus-graft alloreactive T cell clones in the graft, circulation and bone marrow after intestinal transplantation. To identify alloreactive clones, pre-transplant mixed lymphocyte reaction products were sequenced and compared with unstimulated pre-transplant donor and recipient T cells. The cohort enrolled some 24 intestinal transplant recipients, one of whom was a retransplant, and a few patients without pretransplant specimens were excluded. Donor T cell macrochimerism was defined as a peak of at least 4% donor T cells among recipient peripheral blood mononuclear cells. Rather than being sequenced by the commercial service, samples from a few later patients were sequenced in-house on an Illumina MiSeq and processed with MiXCR. Study-wide conclusions, independent of this receptor: The conclusions were limited by the relatively low number and heterogeneity of the intestinal transplant patients. In the allografts of patients with donor T cell macrochimerism, GvH to HvG T cell clonal ratios were high. Peak levels of circulating GvH clones were associated with declines in HvG clones early after transplant. GvH clones were detected in recipient bone marrow, and some of these GvH clones were observed earlier in ileal mucosa or blood, consistent with an intestinal mucosal origin.

Blood samples were collected up to 4 times in the first month after transplant and then at least monthly when available. Library preparation was by the immunoSEQ multiplex PCR assay. For most patients, genomic DNA was subjected to high-throughput TCR-beta CDR3 sequencing by Adaptive Biotechnologies. The authors' pipeline ran thus. TCR sequencing data for around 19 patients were retrieved from Adaptive's ImmunoSEQ software; three other patients were processed with MiXCR and VDJtools. Because the origin of CDR3 nucleotide sequences shared between donor and recipient could not be assigned, those sequences were removed. Alloreactive clones required at least 2-fold expansion over unstimulated cells and minimum CFSE-low frequency of 0.002% (template counts) or 0.001% (read counts). Clones detected in sequenced pre-transplant spleen, lymph node, or MLR CFSE-low populations of the donor or recipient were defined as mappable. The cumulative frequency of alloreactive clones was calculated as a percentage of all sequences, weighted by copy number. TCRdb re-hosts the immuneACCESS table, in-frame sequences only. Its copies lack some clones; in the studies checked, an unresolved V gene accounts for under half of them, and the cause for the rest is not known. The D gene and trimming were derived from the DNA, and the V and J assignments and clone size from that table. The sample table shows around 30,000 clones, and approximately 90% are seen once. Of the sample, under 14% falls within the top ten clones.

Points on this clone: It has no known antigen specificity. No much larger clone is present one base from it, and per-base qualities are unavailable.

CDR1 and CDR2, looked up from the germline V gene, are SGDLS and YYNGEE. From the cysteine up to the phenylalanine, the CDR3 has a length of 13 residues. This entry keeps only the CDR3 DNA: 39 bases, framed from base 1. V is shortened by 2 bases, J by 8 bases, and the region joining them spans 10 bases. Recombination connected TRBV9 to TRBJ1-4, with the identity of the D gene unclear. The sequence was collected from a human patient who received an intestinal transplant, so some T cells may come from the graft donor. This material consisted of PBMCs, taken 450 to 460 days after intestinal transplantation. The nucleotides are TGTGCCAGCAGCGTGGACCGGGGAGAAAAACTGTTTTTT. Its coded protein is CASSVDRGEKLFF. Joined to the reference TRBV9 and TRBJ1-4 proteins, this CDR3 gives the full variable domain: DSGVTQTPKHLITATGQRVTLRCSPRSGDLSVYWYQQSLDQGLQFLIQYYNGEERAKGNILERFSAQQFPDLHSELNLSSLELGDSALYFCASSVDRGEKLFFGSGTQLSVL.